This entry concerns a single TCR beta chain. No antigen is known for it. The data were taken from a study of cytomegalovirus exposure and HLA in healthy donors. Study context: There were 100 million to 130 million unique TCR beta sequences, drawn from about 179 million T cells, in an earlier analysis. Study-wide results and limits: The authors listed approximately 150 TCR beta chains as cytomegalovirus-associated. Presence/absence results assume similar sequencing depth per donor, which may not hold.

The PCR contained 60 Vbeta and 13 Jbeta primers. Data came from immunoSEQ multiplex PCR; TCRdb stores just in-frame clones and leaves some out. The table lists under 130,000 clones, around 76% of them singletons. The CDR3 totals 14 residues. V was clipped by 0 bases and J by 6 bases, with 11 bases between them. Germline loops: CDR1 MNHNY, CDR2 SVGAGI (reference sequence). Sampled while nominally healthy, donors likely had unrecorded immune exposures. The V gene is TRBV6-6, the J gene TRBJ1-1, with no clear D. The sequence came from a woman aged 18-30 years in good health and CMV-seropositive. What was sequenced was PBMCs. The CDR3, as DNA: TGTGCCAGCAGTTACTCCCCGGGGAGCCCTGAAGCTTTCTTT. Residues: CASSYSPGSPEAFF.